The present T cell receptor beta chain was sequenced within a study of cytotoxic CD8 clonotypes in ibrutinib-treated CLL (dated by TCRdb to about 2021). Broadly, across the study: The cohort had about a dozen relapsed/refractory and roughly 14 treatment-naive patients; 17 were IGHV unmutated. Samples averaged roughly 260,000 productive templates and some 91,000 productive rearrangements. Response samples were obtained after a median of 12 months of treatment, with a range of roughly 6 to 40 months. Responses were partial in some 24 patients and complete in 2; after median roughly 69 months follow-up, about 14 stayed in remission and approximately 12 progressed. Cryopreserved peripheral blood mononuclear cells were obtained prior to treatment, at the time of response, and at either disease progression or sustained remission. Patients were still on ibrutinib when every remission and progressive disease sample was collected. Of the approximately 86 people in the trial, some 28 had longitudinal samples available.

The goal of deep resolution MiSeq sequencing was a depth between 1 in 1 million and 1 in 200,000 T cells, and coverage averaged 10x per clonotype. TCR beta libraries were generated with the immunoSEQ hsTCRB Kit. Concerning the study's data processing: Data were analyzed with ImmunoSEQ Data Assistant and ImmunoSEQ Analyzer, with V, D and J genes assigned per IMGT definitions. Clonality, with values ranging from 0 to 1, was calculated as one minus the normalized Shannon entropy of productive rearrangement frequencies. Public clonotype analysis was restricted to overrepresented clonotypes comprising at least 0.05% of each patient's repertoire. Repertoires from approximately 12 age-matched healthy donors in immuneACCESS were used as clonality controls. TCRdb took over this immuneACCESS table, retaining in-frame rearrangements with V and J assigned. Such tables are incomplete; in checked studies, under half of the missing clones stem from an unresolved V gene, and the remainder is unexplained. Clonal size and the V and J genes are those of that table, whereas D and trimming came from the DNA. The sample includes roughly 180,000 clones, with over 55% observed a single time. In total, the top ten clones hold around an eighth of the sample.

The sample's time point label, decoded: around 2 years on ibrutinib. For TCR beta library preparation, about 2.2 micrograms of genomic DNA was extracted from cryopreserved PBMCs. High-throughput TCR beta sequencing was performed on longitudinal blood samples from CLL patients receiving ibrutinib monotherapy. The patients took part in an open-label, single-center phase 2 trial of ibrutinib monotherapy. About this clone: No antigen is known for it. No base qualities exist here, and no much larger clone lies one base off it.

CDR1 and CDR2 were assigned from the germline V gene as SGHVS and FNYEAQ. V loses 6 bases of germline sequence and J loses 4 bases, and the interval between the two ends is 15 bases. From its cysteine to its phenylalanine, the CDR3 spans 14 amino acids. Of the read, only the CDR3 DNA is kept; its 42 bases are in frame from base 1. The paper's findings and limits, for the study overall: Public clonotypes were rare and either contracted or stayed stable during treatment, and the rise in clonality at ibrutinib response reflected the expansion of private clonotypes. An increase in clonality was observed at ibrutinib response, with clonality remaining stable during sustained remission and falling back toward baseline at progression. Sampling times were not matched between sustained-remission and progressing patients, and lymph node repertoires were not studied. Baseline clonality was found to be higher than that of age-matched healthy donors and was strongly correlated with circulating CD8+ T-cell counts.

The clonotype was recovered from a human donor with chronic lymphocytic leukemia. The sequence links TRBV7-6 to TRBJ1-1, with no confidently assigned D gene. Sequenced material: PBMCs, taken after 24 months of ibrutinib treatment. This receptor has the CDR3 CASSSGPGGTEAFF. The nucleotides are TGTGCCAGCAGTTCAGGCCCGGGTGGCACTGAAGCTTTCTTT.